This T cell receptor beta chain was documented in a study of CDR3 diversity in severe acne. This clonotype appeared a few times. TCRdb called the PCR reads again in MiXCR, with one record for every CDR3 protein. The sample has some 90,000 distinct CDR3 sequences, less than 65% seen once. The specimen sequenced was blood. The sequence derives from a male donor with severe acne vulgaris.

CDR3 DNA sequence: TGCAGTGCTAGAGATGGGACTAGCGGGTACGGGACAGATACGCAGTATTTT. Its translation is CSARDGTSGYGTDTQYF. The rearrangement links TRBV20-1 to TRBJ2-3; 12 positions match TRBD2. Germline-derived CDR1 and CDR2 are DFQATT and SNEGSKA (reference sequence). This CDR3 spans 17 amino acids. After removal of 0 bases from V and 3 bases from J, the junction contained 7 bases not matched to a gene.